This T cell receptor beta chain was found in a study of control samples from healthy donors and cancer patients. Losses at the gene ends were 2 bases for V and 0 bases for J; bases not matched to a gene: 5. Germline CDR1 and CDR2: MGHRA and YSYEKL. The CDR3 loop spans 16 amino acids. The assay was immunoSEQ multiplex PCR, and TCRdb's table has in-frame clones only and misses some. Of 100,000 to 150,000 clones in the sample, around nine tenths were seen once. The chain carries TRBV4-1 and TRBJ1-1; 8 bases fit TRBD1. The TCR sequence derives from a man aged 18 to 30 in good health. Sequencing input: blood. The CDR3 coding sequence is TGCGCCAGCAGCCAAACCACGGGACAGGTGAACACTGAAGCTTTCTTT. Translation: CASSQTTGQVNTEAFF.